These 20 T cell receptor beta chains were sequenced from one sample in a study of T-cell reconstitution after alpha-beta-depleted transplantation in children. The TCRbeta library was prepared with unique molecular identifiers. TCRdb reanalysed the PCR reads using MiXCR and keeps one entry per CDR3 protein. The repertoire holds 490,000 or so distinct CDR3 sequences, with roughly a tenth as singletons. Material: PBMCs, obtained before TCRalphabeta/CD19-depleted stem cell transplant. Receptors originate from a child aged 2-15 years with inherited bone marrow failure, due to receive a stem cell transplant.

This clonotype was recorded many times. The CDR3 sequence: CASSEADWSWAWYF. CDR3 nucleotide sequence: TGTGCCAGCAGTGAAGCCGACTGGTCTTGGGCATGGTACTTC. V is TRBV6-1 and J is TRBJ2-7; D unclear. The CDR3 runs to 14 residues. The V gene's germline CDR1 is MNHNS and CDR2 SASEGT. The V end lost 0 bases, the J end lost 12 bases, and 18 bases lay between the germline ends.

This clonotype was seen more than once but under ten times. The chain links TRBV5-5 to TRBJ2-5; no reliable D call. CDR1 and CDR2 (germline): SGHKS, YYEKEE (reference sequence). The CDR3 runs 13 residues. The V end lost 1 base, the J end lost 5 bases, and 9 bases lay between the germline ends. As DNA, the CDR3 is TGTGCCAGCAGCTTGAGGACCCTGGAGACCCAGTACTTC. This sequence encodes CASSLRTLETQYF.

This clonotype was picked up a small number of times. V and J are TRBV5-1 and TRBJ1-1; no clear D. V was pared by 1 base and J by 0 bases, with 7 bases between. From germline, CDR1 is SGHRS and CDR2 YFSETQ. CDR3 length equals 14 residues. The CDR3 spells CASSLYGVNTEAFF. CDR3 nucleotides: TGCGCCAGCAGCTTGTACGGGGTGAACACTGAAGCTTTCTTT.

This clonotype appeared a few times. The chain links TRBV4-1 to TRBJ2-7; the D is unclear. The CDR3 length is 13 residues. Germline assignment: CDR1 MGHRA and CDR2 YSYEKL. With 1 base removed from V and 3 bases from J, the gap between germline ends came to 7 bases. The CDR3 nucleotides read TGCGCCAGCAGCCAAGCCCCCTTCTACGAGCAGTACTTC. Residues: CASSQAPFYEQYF.

The sample holds many counts of this clonotype. This rearrangement joins TRBV20-1 to TRBJ2-7, with a tentative D call TRBD1 (5 bases). V was pared by 5 bases and J by 3 bases, with 11 bases between. Germline CDR1 and CDR2: DFQATT and SNEGSKA (reference sequence). CDR3 length: 12 residues. The chain's CDR3 is CSAPAQGYEQYF. CDR3 sequence (DNA): TGCAGTGCTCCGGCCCAGGGCTACGAGCAGTACTTC.

This clonotype was observed a handful of times. The J gene is TRBJ2-5, the V gene TRBV29-1, with D unresolved. Per germline, CDR1 SQVTM and CDR2 ANQGSEA. There are 13 residues in the CDR3. The V gene lost 4 bases and the J gene lost 3 bases, with 12 bases spanning the gap. The CDR3 DNA sequence: TGCAGCGTTGTCAGGATGGGTGAAGAGACCCAGTACTTC. Amino acid sequence: CSVVRMGEETQYF.

This clonotype was counted at least ten times. This chain connects TRBV19 to TRBJ1-5, with D maybe TRBD1 (5 bases). V was trimmed by 7 bases and J by 3 bases, leaving 13 bases between them. Germline V gene data show CDR1 as LNHDA and CDR2 as SQIVND (reference sequence). The CDR3 extends over 14 amino acids. CDR3 region: CASTLRGSNQPQHF. The CDR3 DNA reads as TGTGCCAGTACCCTACGGGGGTCCAATCAGCCCCAGCATTTT.

As regards this clonotype: This sequence may be a read error, since a much larger clone differs from it by one base. The DNA for the CDR3 is TGTGCCATCAGTGAATCTCCAAGCTTTGGAAACACCATATATTTT. Its protein is CAISESPSFGNTIYF. The gene calls are TRBV10-3 and TRBJ1-3; D not certain. Trimming took off 3 bases at V and 3 bases at J, with 12 bases between the two ends. The CDR3 is 15 residues long. The germline V gene encodes CDR1 ENHRY and CDR2 SYGVKD.

This clonotype was recorded at least ten times. V is TRBV29-1 and J is TRBJ1-1; 11 bases align to TRBD1. CDR3 length equals 13 residues. The V segment lost 8 bases and the J segment 6 bases; nucleotides outside the gene matches: 8. Looked up from germline, CDR1 is SQVTM and CDR2 is ANQGSEA. The CDR3 coding sequence is TGCAGCACAACCGGGACAGGGGGATCTGAAGCTTTCTTT. This codes for CSTTGTGGSEAFF.

In this sample, this clonotype turned up many times. The rearrangement uses TRBV20-1 and TRBJ2-7; either TRBD1 or TRBD2 may fit D (6 bases each). The CDR3 consists of 13 residues. Germline loops: CDR1 DFQATT, CDR2 SNEGSKA (reference sequence). DNA for the CDR3: TGCAGCCTACCTAATAGGGGGGCGTACGAGCAGTACTTC. Encoded protein: CSLPNRGAYEQYF.

V and J are TRBV6-5 and TRBJ2-1; D is uncertain. The CDR3 loop spans 13 amino acids. Trimming removed 3 bases from V and 5 bases from J, with 8 bases in between. CDR1 MNHEY and CDR2 SVGAGI come from the germline V gene. DNA of the CDR3: TGTGCCAGCAGTTATGACTCAGACAATGAGCAGTTCTTC. Translated, it gives CASSYDSDNEQFF.

In its sample, this clonotype was seen many times. The chain is built from TRBV10-3 and TRBJ1-1, with D possibly TRBD1 on 5 matching bases. The germline V and J ends were trimmed by 6 bases and 0 bases, with 8 bases remaining between them. CDR3 length: 13 residues. The germline V gene encodes CDR1 ENHRY and CDR2 SYGVKD. CDR3 sequence: CAIRQGLNTEAFF. DNA of the CDR3: TGTGCCATCAGGCAGGGCCTGAACACTGAAGCTTTCTTT.

Many counts were recorded for this clonotype. The V gene is TRBV28, the J gene TRBJ1-6, with 8 bases aligning to TRBD1. The V and J ends lost 6 bases and 7 bases, in that order; junction bases with no gene match: 8. This CDR3 comprises 15 residues. Germline V gives CDR1 MDHEN, CDR2 SYDVKM. The CDR3 spells CASRTTGGTNSPLHF. CDR3 in DNA: TGTGCCAGCAGAACAACAGGGGGAACCAATTCACCCCTCCACTTT.

The rearrangement joins TRBV20-1 to TRBJ2-7; 12 bases fit TRBD2. This CDR3 is 17 amino acids long. Germline V lookup: CDR1 DFQATT, CDR2 SNEGSKA (reference sequence). V was clipped by 2 bases and J by 2 bases; unmatched bases: 10. The CDR3 here is CSARPAGLAGGTYEQYF. CDR3 nucleotides: TGCAGTGCTAGACCGGCGGGGCTAGCGGGAGGGACCTACGAGCAGTACTTC.

This clonotype was counted ten times or more. The rearrangement links TRBV2 to TRBJ2-7; tentative D call: TRBD1 (5 bases). CDR3 length: 15 residues. Trimming took off 2 bases at V and 0 bases at J, with 11 bases between the two ends. The germline V gene encodes CDR1 SNHLY and CDR2 FYNNEI. CDR3 coding DNA: TGTGCCAGCAGTGAAATGACAGCAAGCTCCTACGAGCAGTACTTC. Its translation: CASSEMTASSYEQYF.

This clonotype turned up a few times. The chain recombines TRBV27 with TRBJ1-1; 9 positions match TRBD1. The J segment lost 6 bases and the V segment lost 6 bases, leaving 11 bases of the junction unmatched. Germline values: CDR1 MNHEY, CDR2 SMNVEV (reference sequence). The CDR3 is 15 residues long. In nucleotides, the CDR3 is TGTGCCAGCAGGGAACAGGGGGCTGGTTATTCTGAAGCTTTCTTT. It yields the protein CASREQGAGYSEAFF.

This clonotype was observed many times. The rearrangement joins TRBV7-2 to TRBJ2-2; D uncertain. This CDR3 comprises 15 residues. Per the germline V gene, CDR1 is SGHTA and CDR2 is FQGNSA. V was trimmed by 2 bases and J by 1 base, leaving 8 bases between them. This CDR3 reads CASSLPDLNTGELFF. CDR3 sequence (DNA): TGTGCCAGCAGCTTACCAGACCTGAACACCGGGGAGCTGTTTTTT.

This clonotype occurred many times. The chain is built from TRBV29-1 and TRBJ2-4; D unclear. Trimming removed 2 bases from V and 1 base from J, with 6 bases in between. Germline assignment: CDR1 SQVTM and CDR2 ANQGSEA. The CDR3 length is 13 residues. The CDR3, as DNA: TGCAGCGTTGAAAACTTGGCCAAAAACATTCAGTACTTC. This encodes CSVENLAKNIQYF.

In regard to this clonotype: At one end, the junction sequence differs from germline, possibly due to a read error. Here the CDR3 DNA reads TGTGCCAGTAGTGGTGGGGGCGGGAGCGTCTCCTACGAGCGGTACTTC. This sequence encodes CASSGGGGSVSYERYF. The chain joins TRBV19 to TRBJ2-7; TRBD2 might be the D (7 bases). The CDR3 runs 16 residues. CDR1 and CDR2 (germline): LNHDA, SQIVND (reference sequence).

The table lists this clonotype with many counts. The chain has TRBV12-3 or TRBV12-4 and TRBJ2-2; D gene unclear. Trimming left V 6 bases short and J 5 bases short, with 16 bases between. The CDR3 extends over 15 amino acids. The CDR3 nucleotides read TGTGCCAGCAGGATGACCGGGTCCCCAACCGGGGAGCTGTTTTTT. Translated: CASRMTGSPTGELFF.